This T cell receptor beta chain was sequenced in a study of T cell responses to AZD1222 COVID-19 vaccine. Study observations and caveats: Researchers took repertoire samples only after the peak T cell response had come. Spike-specific TCR breadth and depth both grew after two AZD1222 doses.

This clone was seen once. Its antigen is as yet unknown. Sequencing used immunoSEQ multiplex PCR; TCRdb keeps in-frame clones, though not all of them. The table has roughly 150,000 clones, over 70% seen once; the top ten hold just over 9%. CDR1 KGHSH and CDR2 LQKENI come from the germline V gene. The V and J ends lost 3 bases and 1 base, in that order; junction bases with no gene match: 9. There are 17 residues in the CDR3. Sequenced material: peripheral blood, taken 28 days after the second AZD1222 dose. This sequence originates from an adult who received the AZD1222 COVID-19 vaccine. The chain recombines TRBV18 with TRBJ2-3; 8 positions match TRBD2. The CDR3 DNA reads as TGTGCCAGCTCACCGCGAAGACGGGAGGGACGCACAGATACGCAGTATTTT. Protein: CASSPRRREGRTDTQYF.